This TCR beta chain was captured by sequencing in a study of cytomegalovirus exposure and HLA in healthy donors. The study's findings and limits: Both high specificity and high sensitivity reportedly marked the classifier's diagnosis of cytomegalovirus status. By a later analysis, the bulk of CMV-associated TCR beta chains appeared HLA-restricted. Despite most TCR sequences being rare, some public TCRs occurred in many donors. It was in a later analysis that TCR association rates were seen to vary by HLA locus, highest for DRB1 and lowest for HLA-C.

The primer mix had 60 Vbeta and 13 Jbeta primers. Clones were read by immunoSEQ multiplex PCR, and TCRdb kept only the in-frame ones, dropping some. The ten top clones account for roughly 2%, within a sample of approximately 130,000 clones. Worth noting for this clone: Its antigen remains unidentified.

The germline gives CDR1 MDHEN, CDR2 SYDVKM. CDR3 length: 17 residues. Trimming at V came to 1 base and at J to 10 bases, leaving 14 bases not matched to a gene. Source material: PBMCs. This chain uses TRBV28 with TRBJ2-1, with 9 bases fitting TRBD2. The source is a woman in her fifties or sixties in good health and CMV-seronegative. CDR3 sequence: CASSLSRGTSRPVEQFF. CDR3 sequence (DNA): TGTGCCAGCAGTTTATCCCGCGGGACTAGCAGGCCGGTGGAGCAGTTCTTC.